This paragraph reports one T cell receptor (beta chain). This record comes from a study of cytomegalovirus exposure and HLA in healthy donors. V trimming: 4 bases; J trimming: 6 bases; junction bases outside the gene matches: 3. Germline CDR1 SGHRS, CDR2 YFSETQ. This CDR3 has 13 amino acids. Assay used: immunoSEQ multiplex PCR; TCRdb lists only in-frame clones, some missing. This table holds over 150,000 clones, about 90% found once. Material for sequencing was PBMCs. The chain links TRBV5-1 to TRBJ2-2, with 7 bases matching TRBD1. The receptor was derived from a woman in her late teens or twenties in good health and CMV-seropositive. The CDR3 protein is CASSPQGSGELFF. As DNA, the CDR3 is TGCGCCAGCAGCCCACAGGGGTCCGGGGAGCTGTTTTTT. Supplemented by reference TRBV5-1 and TRBJ2-2, the full variable domain reads KAGVTQTPRYLIKTRGQQVTLSCSPISGHRSVSWYQQTPGQGLQFLFEYFSETQRNKGNFPGRFSGRQFSNSRSEMNVSTLELGDSALYLCASSPQGSGELFFGEGSRLTVL.